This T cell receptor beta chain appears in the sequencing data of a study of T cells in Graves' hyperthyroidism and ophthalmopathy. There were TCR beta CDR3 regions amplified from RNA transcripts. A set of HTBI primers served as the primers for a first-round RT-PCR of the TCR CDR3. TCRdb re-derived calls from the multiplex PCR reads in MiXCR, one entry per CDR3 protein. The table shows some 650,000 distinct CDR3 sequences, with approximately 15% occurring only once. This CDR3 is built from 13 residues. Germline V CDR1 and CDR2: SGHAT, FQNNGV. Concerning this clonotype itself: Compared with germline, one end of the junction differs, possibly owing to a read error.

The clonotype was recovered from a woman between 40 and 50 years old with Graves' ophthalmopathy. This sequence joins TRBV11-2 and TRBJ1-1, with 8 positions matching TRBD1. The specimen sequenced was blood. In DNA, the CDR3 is TGTGCCGGCAGCAGGGGGCTCGGCACTGAAGCTTTCTTT. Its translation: CAGSRGLGTEAFF.